This section outlines one TCR beta chain sequence together with its context. Its antigen is unidentified. The junction and the germline gene differ at one end; a read error may be behind it. This entry is derived from a study of T cells in Graves' hyperthyroidism and ophthalmopathy. Uncontrolled infection, other autoimmune disease, pregnancy or lactation led to exclusion. Diagnostic decisions used clinical symptoms, serum thyroxine and TRAb, thyroid ultrasound and orbital computed tomography. CDR1 and CDR2 (germline): MNHNS, SASEGT. The CDR3 runs 14 residues. Study-wide results and limits: The model identified upcoming ophthalmopathy a median 6.5 months ahead of onset. Stable hyperthyroidism was told apart from ophthalmopathy by a model built on 13 V-J features.

RNA transcripts were the template for amplifying TCR beta CDR3 regions. HTBI primers were the set used in a first-round RT-PCR of the TCR CDR3. TCRdb re-called the multiplex PCR reads through MiXCR, storing one row per CDR3 protein. The profile shows around 350,000 distinct CDR3 sequences, around 25% of them singletons. V and J are TRBV6-1 and TRBJ2-1; D perhaps matches TRBD2 (5 bases). The sequenced sample consisted of blood. This TCR came from a man between 45 and 60 years old with Graves' hyperthyroidism. The CDR3 DNA follows: TGTGCCAGCAGGGCACTAGGCTCCCACAATGAGCAGTTCTTC. This encodes CASRALGSHNEQFF.